The next 10 T cell receptor beta chains were all read from a single sample in a study of tumor and adjacent non-tumor tissue in lung cancer. A modified ARM-PCR protocol with three rounds of nested PCR amplified TCRbeta. MiXCR, applied by TCRdb to the multiplex PCR reads, yields one record per CDR3 protein. In the table there are about 100,000 distinct CDR3 sequences, approximately 60% of which are singletons. The template was RNA from unsorted bulk tissue. Distant lung tissue was collected more than 3 cm away from the tumor edge. Sequencing input: distant non-tumor lung tissue. The source is a man under 40 with non-small cell lung cancer.

As regards this clonotype: It may be a read error: a sequence one base away is much more abundant. The chain couples TRBV5-4 to TRBJ2-5; D call uncertain. Germline V gives CDR1 SGHNT, CDR2 YYREEE (reference sequence). This CDR3 comprises 13 residues. The CDR3 here is CASSLAVQETQCF. The DNA of the CDR3 is TGTGCCAGCAGCTTGGCGGTACAAGAGACCCAGTGCTTC.

This clonotype appeared many times. The J gene is TRBJ2-3, the V gene TRBV20-1, with TRBD2 identical over 12 bases. J was trimmed by 4 bases and V by 4 bases; bases with no gene match: 6. Germline lookup yields CDR1 DFQATT and CDR2 SNEGSKA (reference sequence). The CDR3 sequence is 15 residues long. The CDR3 coding sequence is TGCAGTGCTATCCTAGCGGGGGGGCCGGCAGATACGCAGTATTTT. As protein: CSAILAGGPADTQYF.

V gene TRBV7-3 combines with J gene TRBJ2-2; D unclear. The CDR3 loop spans 13 amino acids. V lost 5 bases and J 4 bases, leaving 8 bases between the germline ends. CDR1 and CDR2 from the germline V gene are SGHTA and FQGTGA. The CDR3 region has the DNA TGTGCCAGCAGCGCATCGATCACCGGGGAGCTGTTTTTT. Translating gives CASSASITGELFF.

For this clonotype: At one end the junction does not follow the germline gene, possibly because of a read error. The chain combines TRBV6-5 with TRBJ2-3; 9 bases agree with TRBD2. The CDR3 is 17 residues long. Germline-derived CDR1 and CDR2 are MNHEY and SVGAGI. In nucleotides, the CDR3 is TGTGCCAGCAGTTACTCCGTGACTAGCGGTAGCACAGATACACAGTATTTT. It codes for CASSYSVTSGSTDTQYF.

This clonotype was found a few times. The rearrangement uses TRBV7-9 and TRBJ2-5; perhaps TRBD1 as D (5 bases). CDR1 and CDR2 (germline): SEHNR, FQNEAQ (reference sequence). This CDR3 comprises 15 residues. V was trimmed by 5 bases and J by 2 bases, leaving 15 bases between them. The CDR3 protein is CASSTGKGQQETQYF. In DNA form, the CDR3 reads TGTGCCAGCAGCACAGGAAAGGGGCAACAAGAGACCCAGTACTTC.

This clonotype was seen more than once but under ten times. A read error may be the cause here, since a much bigger clone is one base away. This chain links TRBV6-5 with TRBJ2-3; D perhaps matches TRBD2 (5 bases). The germline V gene encodes CDR1 MNHEY and CDR2 SVGAGI. Trimming removed 2 bases from V and 0 bases from J, with 9 bases in between. CDR3 size: 15 residues. DNA of the CDR3: TGTGCCAGCAGTTACCTGACTATTAGCACAGATACGCAGTATTTT. It encodes CASSYLTISTDTQYF.

Of note for this clonotype: This may stem from a read error, because a much larger clone lies one nucleotide away. The rearrangement links TRBV24-1 to TRBJ1-6; no reliable D call. Germline CDR1 and CDR2: KGHDR and SFDVKD. The ends were cut back, 9 bases at V and 9 bases at J, with 14 bases in the middle. This CDR3 region has 13 residues. Written as DNA, the CDR3 is TGTGCCACCTCCGCCCCAGCCTTTTCACCCCTCCACTTT. Translated: CATSAPAFSPLHF.

To note about this clonotype: No conserved phenylalanine or tryptophan is present at the end of the CDR3, so a read error is the likely explanation. The rearrangement joins TRBV6-6 to TRBJ2-3; D is ambiguous. Germline V gene sequence: CDR1 MNHNY, CDR2 SVGAGI (reference sequence). This CDR3 is built from 11 residues. CDR3 sequence (DNA): TGCGCCAGCAGTGAGGCAGATACGCAGTATCTT. It yields the protein CASSEADTQYL.

This clonotype is classed as medium-sized. In DNA form, the CDR3 reads TGCAGCGTTGTCCAGCATACGCAGTATTTT. Its translation: CSVVQHTQYF. This sequence joins TRBV29-1 and TRBJ2-3; no clear D. This CDR3 has 10 amino acids. In germline, CDR1 is SQVTM, CDR2 ANQGSEA. V gave up 4 bases and J gave up 7 bases, with 6 bases separating them.

To note about this clonotype: One end of the junction fails to match germline, which may point to a read error. The chain combines TRBV12-3 or TRBV12-4 with TRBJ1-4, with D possibly being TRBD1 (5 bases). CDR3 size: 14 residues. CDR3: CASTVPGLDEKLLF. The CDR3 nucleotides read TGTGCCAGCACCGTGCCAGGGTTGGATGAAAAACTGTTGTTT.